This TCR beta chain came from a study of immune evolution from preneoplasia to lung adenocarcinoma (dated by TCRdb to the early 2020s). Regarding the research as a whole: HLA loss of heterozygosity was seen in roughly 6.6%, 14% and 36% of AIS, MIA and ADC lesions, and in no AAH lesions. The immune data were integrated with whole exome sequencing and methylation data obtained from the same cohort of nodules. Resected precursor lesions (AAH, AIS, MIA) and invasive adenocarcinomas were compared against paired morphologically normal lung tissue. The sample size was set by how many specimens were available, not by a prior power calculation. Class I HLA alleles were inferred from exome data with POLYSOLVER, and allele-specific HLA loss was detected with LOHHLA. A total of more than 40 patients contributed TCR sequencing data. The study combined immune gene expression, TCR sequencing and multiplex immunofluorescence to profile immune contexture across lung adenocarcinoma precursors and invasive adenocarcinoma. According to the study, around 100 samples were used for TCR sequencing. The overall cohort was made up of over 40 patients with pulmonary nodules who had surgical resection.

CDR1 and CDR2 are drawn from the germline V gene: SGHVS, FNYEAQ. Between the V and J ends, shortened by 4 bases and 0 bases respectively, the junction contains 10 bases. Inclusive of the bounding cysteine and phenylalanine, the CDR3 is 14 residues long. Only the CDR3 region is kept as DNA, spanning 42 bases read in frame from base 1. TCR beta CDR3 regions were sequenced from DNA using the immunoSEQ hsTCRbeta Kit. Processing in the source paper ran as follows. The ImmunoSEQ Analyzer was used to analyse the TCR sequencing data. T cell clonality was calculated on productive rearrangements as 1 minus Pielou's evenness. T cell diversity was measured with the inverse Simpson index on productive templates. T cell density was TCR beta template counts normalized to usable DNA, estimated by amplifying and sequencing housekeeping genes. Two-sided Kruskal-Wallis tests were used to compare TCR metrics between histologic stages. TCRdb re-hosts the immuneACCESS table, in-frame sequences only. Its copies lack some clones; in the studies checked, an unresolved V gene accounts for under half of them, and the cause for the rest is not known. V and J calls plus clone size are reproduced from that table; the DNA served to infer D and trimming. For this sample there are around 41,000 clones; less than 85% appear just once. The ten most abundant clones make up approximately 4.8% of the sample.

Patients underwent resection in Japan or China between about 2014 and 2017. The histologic diagnosis of each case was independently confirmed on H&E slides by two lung cancer pathologists. To enrich premalignant or tumor cells for nucleic acid extraction, macro-dissection was performed after pathologic assessment. DNA was isolated from FFPE tissue using the AllPrep DNA/RNA FFPE Kit. General study outcomes and caveats: The findings reflected association rather than direct causation, and larger cohorts with long-term follow-up and longitudinal biopsies were considered necessary. Because all patients were from Japan and China, applicability to Western populations was uncertain. The highest T cell clonality was observed in KRAS-mutant nodules compared with EGFR-mutant or double wild-type lesions. Top T cell clone frequencies were highest in normal lung and appeared to decrease progressively from AAH through AIS, MIA and invasive adenocarcinoma. Clonality was highest in normal lung, while later-stage lesions appeared to show lower clonality but higher T cell density and diversity.

This clone occurred once. Its antigen is still unknown. Per-base qualities were not stored, and no clone one base away is much larger. The sequence is built from TRBV7-6 and TRBJ2-7; too little of a D gene remains to name it. The sequenced sample consisted of FFPE invasive lung adenocarcinoma tissue. The cell subset or site label corresponds to: frankly invasive lung adenocarcinoma (ADC). The TCR sequence derives from a person aged 55 to 70 with lung adenocarcinoma. The sequenced DNA is TGTGCCAGCAGCTCAACATACAGCTCCTACGAGCAGTACTTC. Its protein product is CASSSTYSSYEQYF.